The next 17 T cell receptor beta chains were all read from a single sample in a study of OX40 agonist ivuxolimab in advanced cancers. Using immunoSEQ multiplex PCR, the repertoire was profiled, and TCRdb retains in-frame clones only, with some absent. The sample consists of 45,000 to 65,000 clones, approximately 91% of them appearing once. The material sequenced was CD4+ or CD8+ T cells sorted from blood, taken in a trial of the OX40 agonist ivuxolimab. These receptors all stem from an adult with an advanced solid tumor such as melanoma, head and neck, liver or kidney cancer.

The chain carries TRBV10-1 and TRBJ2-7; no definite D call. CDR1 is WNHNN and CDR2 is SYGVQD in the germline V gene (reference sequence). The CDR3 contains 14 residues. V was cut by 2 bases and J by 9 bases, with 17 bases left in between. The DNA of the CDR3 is TGCGCCAGCAGTGAGCTCAGCGACCTTAATTTGCAGTACTTC. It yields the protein CASSELSDLNLQYF.

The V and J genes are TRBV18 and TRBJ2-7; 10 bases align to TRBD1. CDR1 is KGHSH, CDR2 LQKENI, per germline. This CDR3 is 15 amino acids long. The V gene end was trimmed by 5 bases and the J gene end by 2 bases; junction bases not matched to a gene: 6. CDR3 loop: CASSAGQGEAYEQYF. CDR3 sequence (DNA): TGTGCCAGCTCAGCCGGACAGGGGGAGGCCTACGAGCAGTACTTC.

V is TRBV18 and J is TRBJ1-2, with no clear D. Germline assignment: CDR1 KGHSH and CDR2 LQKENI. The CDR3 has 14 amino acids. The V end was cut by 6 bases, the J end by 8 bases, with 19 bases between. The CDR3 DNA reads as TGTGCCAGCTCCACCAAGGAGGCCCCGATCGGCTACACCTTC. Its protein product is CASSTKEAPIGYTF.

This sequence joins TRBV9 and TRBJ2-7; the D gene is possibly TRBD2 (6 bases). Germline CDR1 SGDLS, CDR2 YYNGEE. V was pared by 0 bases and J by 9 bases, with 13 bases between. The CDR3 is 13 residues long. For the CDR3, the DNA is TGTGCCAGCAGCGTAGCGGGAGCCGGCGTGCAGTACTTC. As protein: CASSVAGAGVQYF. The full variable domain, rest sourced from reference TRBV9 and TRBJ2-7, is DSGVTQTPKHLITATGQRVTLRCSPRSGDLSVYWYQQSLDQGLQFLIQYYNGEERAKGNILERFSAQQFPDLHSELNLSSLELGDSALYFCASSVAGAGVQYFGPGTRLTVT.

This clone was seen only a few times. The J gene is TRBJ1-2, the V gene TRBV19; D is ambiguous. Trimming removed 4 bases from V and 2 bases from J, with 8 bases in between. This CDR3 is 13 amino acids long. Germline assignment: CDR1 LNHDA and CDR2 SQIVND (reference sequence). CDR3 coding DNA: TGTGCCAGTAGTAGGACGGGGAACTATGGCTACACCTTC. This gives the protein CASSRTGNYGYTF.

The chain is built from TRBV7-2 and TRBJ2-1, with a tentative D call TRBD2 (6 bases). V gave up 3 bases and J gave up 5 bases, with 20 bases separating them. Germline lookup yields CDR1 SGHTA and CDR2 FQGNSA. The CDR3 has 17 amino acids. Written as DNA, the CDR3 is TGTGCCAGCAGCTTTATCCGGGAGATTGGTAGCCACAATGAGCAGTTCTTC. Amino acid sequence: CASSFIREIGSHNEQFF.

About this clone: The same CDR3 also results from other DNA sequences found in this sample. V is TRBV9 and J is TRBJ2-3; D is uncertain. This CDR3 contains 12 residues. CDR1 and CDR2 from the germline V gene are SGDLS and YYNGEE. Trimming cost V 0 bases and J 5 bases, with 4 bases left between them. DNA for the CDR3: TGTGCCAGCAGCGTAGGGTTAGATACGCAGTATTTT. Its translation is CASSVGLDTQYF.

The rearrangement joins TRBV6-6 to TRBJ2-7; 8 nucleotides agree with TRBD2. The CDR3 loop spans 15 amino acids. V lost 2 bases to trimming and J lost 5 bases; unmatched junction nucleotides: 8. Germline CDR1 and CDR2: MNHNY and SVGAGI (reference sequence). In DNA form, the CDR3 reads TGTGCCAGCAGTTACGTCAGTAGCGGGAACAACGAGCAGTACTTC. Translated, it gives CASSYVSSGNNEQYF.

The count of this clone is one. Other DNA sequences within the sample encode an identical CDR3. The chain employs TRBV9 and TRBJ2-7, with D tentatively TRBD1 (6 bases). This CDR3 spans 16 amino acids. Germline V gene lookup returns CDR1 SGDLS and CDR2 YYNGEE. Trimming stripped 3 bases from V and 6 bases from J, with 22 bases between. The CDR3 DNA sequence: TGTGCCAGCAGCGAGTTACAGGGTGGGGGCTTGGGCGAGCAGTACTTC. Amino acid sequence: CASSELQGGGLGEQYF.

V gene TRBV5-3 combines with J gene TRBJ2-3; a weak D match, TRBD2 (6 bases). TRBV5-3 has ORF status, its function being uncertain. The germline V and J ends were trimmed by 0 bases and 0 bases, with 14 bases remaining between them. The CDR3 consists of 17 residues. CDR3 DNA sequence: TGTGCCAGAAGCTTGGGTTCTAGCGAACCTAGCACAGATACGCAGTATTTT. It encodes CARSLGSSEPSTDTQYF.

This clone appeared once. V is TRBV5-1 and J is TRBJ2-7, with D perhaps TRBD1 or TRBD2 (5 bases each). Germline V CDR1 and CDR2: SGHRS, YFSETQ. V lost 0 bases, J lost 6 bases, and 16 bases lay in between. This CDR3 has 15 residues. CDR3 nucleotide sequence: TGCGCCAGCAGCTTGGTAGGGCAGGGACGTAGCGAGCAGTACTTC. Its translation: CASSLVGQGRSEQYF.

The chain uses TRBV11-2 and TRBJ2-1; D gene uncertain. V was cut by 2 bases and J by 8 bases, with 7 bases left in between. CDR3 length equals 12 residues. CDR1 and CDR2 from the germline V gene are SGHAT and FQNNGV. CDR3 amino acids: CASSLRWHEQFF. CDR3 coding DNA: TGTGCCAGCAGCTTAAGGTGGCATGAGCAGTTCTTC.

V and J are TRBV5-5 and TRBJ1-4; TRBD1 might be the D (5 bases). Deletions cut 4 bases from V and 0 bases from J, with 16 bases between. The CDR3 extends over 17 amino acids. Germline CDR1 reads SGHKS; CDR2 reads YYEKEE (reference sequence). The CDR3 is CASSPVTGLATNEKLFF. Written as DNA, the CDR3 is TGTGCCAGCAGCCCGGTTACAGGACTTGCAACTAATGAAAAACTGTTTTTT.

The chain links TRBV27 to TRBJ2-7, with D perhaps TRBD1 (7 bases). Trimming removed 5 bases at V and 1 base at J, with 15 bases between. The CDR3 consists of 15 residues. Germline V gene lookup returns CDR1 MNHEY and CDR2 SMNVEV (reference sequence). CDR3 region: CASSDNRGGSYEQYF. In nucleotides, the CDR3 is TGTGCCAGCAGTGATAACAGGGGAGGATCCTACGAGCAGTACTTC.

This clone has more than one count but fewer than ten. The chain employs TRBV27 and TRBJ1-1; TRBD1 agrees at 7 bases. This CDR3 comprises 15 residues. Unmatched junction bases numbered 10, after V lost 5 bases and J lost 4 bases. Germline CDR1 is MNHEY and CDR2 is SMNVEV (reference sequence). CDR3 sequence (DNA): TGTGCCAGCAGTCCGATGACAGGGTCCCGCACTGAAGCTTTCTTT. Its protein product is CASSPMTGSRTEAFF.

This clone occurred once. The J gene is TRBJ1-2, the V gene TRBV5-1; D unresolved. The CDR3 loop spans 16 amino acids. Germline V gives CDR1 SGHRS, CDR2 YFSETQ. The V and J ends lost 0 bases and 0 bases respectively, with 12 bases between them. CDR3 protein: CASSLESGSPNYGYTF. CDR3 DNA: TGCGCCAGCAGCTTGGAATCGGGCAGTCCTAACTATGGCTACACCTTC.

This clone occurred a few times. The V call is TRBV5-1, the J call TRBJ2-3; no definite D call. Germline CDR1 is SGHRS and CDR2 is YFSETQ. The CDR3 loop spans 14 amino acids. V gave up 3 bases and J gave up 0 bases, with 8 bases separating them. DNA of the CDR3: TGCGCCAGCAGCTCCGTTGGGAGCACAGATACGCAGTATTTT. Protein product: CASSSVGSTDTQYF.